This is a list of T cell receptor beta chains from one sample in a study of T cell responses to AZD1222 COVID-19 vaccine. Profiling relied on immunoSEQ multiplex PCR, and the TCRdb table lists in-frame clones only, not all of them. This table holds 130,000 to 150,000 clones, approximately 86% found once. Material: peripheral blood, obtained 28 days after the second dose of the MenACWY control vaccine. Receptor source: an adult who received the MenACWY meningococcal vaccine as a control. Each CDR3 is given with its conserved first and last residue. A D gene is named only where the DNA matches it firmly. Size is omitted from some rows. Given values are once, few, many or a class for expanded clones.

v_gene,abundance,d_gene,j_gene,CDR3nt,CDR3aa
TRBV14,.,.,TRBJ2-5,TGTGCCAGCAGCCAAGATAGGGGATCAAGAGGAGAGACCCAGTACTTC,CASSQDRGSRGETQYF
TRBV7-2,.,TRBD2,TRBJ2-7,TGTGCCAGCAGCTTAAGGCTAGCGGGGGGTAGCGAGCAGTACTTC,CASSLRLAGGSEQYF
TRBV6-5,.,.,TRBJ1-2,TGTGCCAGCAGTTACGCTGGTGCCTATGGCTACACCTTC,CASSYAGAYGYTF
TRBV4-3,.,TRBD1,TRBJ1-2,TGCGCCAGCAGCCCGGGACAGAACTATGGCTACACCTTC,CASSPGQNYGYTF
TRBV14,.,.,TRBJ1-4,TGTGCCAGCAGTTCCAACTGGGCAACTAATGAAAAACTGTTTTTT,CASSSNWATNEKLFF
TRBV11-3,few,.,TRBJ2-2,TGTGCCAGCAGCCTAATTTCAGGGAGCACCGGGGAGCTGTTTTTT,CASSLISGSTGELFF
TRBV11-2,.,.,TRBJ1-2,TGTGCCAGCAGCTGGGTGTCTGAGGGCTACACCTTC,CASSWVSEGYTF
TRBV20-1,few,.,TRBJ2-7,TGCAGTCCTTCAGGAGCCTACGAGCAGTACTTC,CSPSGAYEQYF
TRBV19,.,.,TRBJ2-7,TGTGCCAGTAGTATCCTCGCGGGGACCGGGTACGAGCAGTACTTC,CASSILAGTGYEQYF
TRBV28,.,.,TRBJ1-2,TGTGCCAGCAGTTTCGCGGAGACTAACTATGGCTACACCTTC,CASSFAETNYGYTF
TRBV5-6,few,.,TRBJ1-2,TGTGCCAGCAGCTCTATACAGGGTATAGTTTATGGCTACACCTTC,CASSSIQGIVYGYTF
TRBV9,once,TRBD2,TRBJ2-7,TGTGCCAGCAGTCAGACTAGCGGAAGCTTCTACGAGCAGTACTTC,CASSQTSGSFYEQYF
TRBV30,.,TRBD1,TRBJ1-4,TGTGCCTGGGAACCAGGGGGAAGTAATGAAAAACTGTTTTTT,CAWEPGGSNEKLFF
TRBV7-2,.,TRBD1,TRBJ1-6,TGTGCCAGCAGCTTCCAGGGGGTAAATAATTCACCCCTCCACTTT,CASSFQGVNNSPLHF
TRBV28,few,.,TRBJ1-3,TGTGCCAGCGTTAAATTAAGGACCATATATTTT,CASVKLRTIYF
TRBV5-4,.,.,TRBJ2-2,TGTGCCAGCAGCTCCAGGGATCCCGGGGAGCTGTTTTTT,CASSSRDPGELFF
TRBV1,.,.,TRBJ1-6,TGCACCAGCAGCCAAAAGAGTAGGACCAAGGGGAATTCACCCCTCCACTTT,CTSSQKSRTKGNSPLHF
TRBV29-1,.,.,TRBJ1-2,TGCAGCGTTGGGGCCGGGACTACTGGTGACTATGGCTACACCTTC,CSVGAGTTGDYGYTF
TRBV6-1,once,.,TRBJ1-5,TGTGCCAGCAGTGGCCCATTACCGGGGGGAAGCAATCAGCCCCAGCATTTT,CASSGPLPGGSNQPQHF
TRBV11-2,.,.,TRBJ1-2,TGTGCCAGCAGCTTAGGTGGAGGGGTGAACTATGGCTACACCTTC,CASSLGGGVNYGYTF
TRBV6-5,.,.,TRBJ2-3,TGTGCCAGCAGCCCCTATGCTAGCACAGATACGCAGTATTTT,CASSPYASTDTQYF
TRBV2,once,.,TRBJ2-7,TGTGCCAGCAACCCCTACGAGCAGTACTTC,CASNPYEQYF
TRBV7-9,.,TRBD1,TRBJ1-1,TGTGCCAGCAGCTTAGGAGGGACAGGGGCCGATTATGAAGCTTTCTTT,CASSLGGTGADYEAFF
TRBV28,.,.,TRBJ2-6,TGTGCCAGCAGCTCGACAGGCTTTGGGGCCAACGTCCTGACTTTC,CASSSTGFGANVLTF
TRBV3-1/TRBV3-2,.,TRBD1,TRBJ2-2,TGTGCCAGCAGCCAAGGGGGGGACAGGGGAAACACCGGGGAGCTGTTTTTT,CASSQGGDRGNTGELFF
TRBV19,.,TRBD1,TRBJ2-1,TGTGCCAGTCGAGTGGGACAGGGTTTCAATGAGCAGTTCTTC,CASRVGQGFNEQFF
TRBV5-1,.,.,TRBJ1-3,TGCGCCAGCAGCTTGGATCTAACAAGATCTGGAAACACCATATATTTT,CASSLDLTRSGNTIYF
TRBV7-9,.,TRBD1,TRBJ2-6,TGTGCCAGCAGCTTAACCCAGGGGGCTGCAGGGGCCAACGTCCTGACTTTC,CASSLTQGAAGANVLTF
TRBV19,.,.,TRBJ1-1,TGTGCCAGCCTCAACACAGGGAACACTGAAGCTTTCTTT,CASLNTGNTEAFF
TRBV19,.,TRBD1,TRBJ1-2,TGTGCCAGTAGTCCGGGACAGCACTATGGCTACACCTTC,CASSPGQHYGYTF
TRBV7-2,.,.,TRBJ2-5,TGTGCCAGCAGCCCGACCAGGGTGTCGGTGTCGGAGACCCAGTACTTC,CASSPTRVSVSETQYF
TRBV19,.,.,TRBJ1-2,TGTGCCAGTAGTATAGGCGGCAGGGCGACCTATGGCTACACCTTC,CASSIGGRATYGYTF
TRBV2,once,.,TRBJ1-1,TGTGCCAGCAGTGGGGTCAGAAGCACGGAAGCTTTCTTT,CASSGVRSTEAFF
TRBV29-1,.,.,TRBJ1-1,TGCAGCGTTGAACGATCCAAAGGCACTGAAGCTTTCTTT,CSVERSKGTEAFF
TRBV29-1,.,.,TRBJ1-1,TGCAGCGTAACAGGGCCCACTGAAGCTTTCTTT,CSVTGPTEAFF
TRBV28,once,.,TRBJ1-1,TGTGCCAGCAGTTTAGAAAGGACTGAAGCTTTCTTT,CASSLERTEAFF
TRBV2,.,.,TRBJ2-7,TGTGCCAGCAGTGAGGGGCTGCTAGCCCCCGGCGAGCAGTACTTC,CASSEGLLAPGEQYF
TRBV7-9,.,TRBD2,TRBJ2-1,TGTGCCAGCAGCTTAACGGGAGGAGACGCTGAGCAGTTCTTC,CASSLTGGDAEQFF
TRBV7-8,.,TRBD2,TRBJ2-3,TGTGCCAGCAGCCCGGGGGGGCAGGGCCCTGCTCTCCGGGGCTGGGCGTGGGGGACAGATACGCAGTATTTT,CASSPGGQGPALRGWAWGTDTQYF
TRBV3-1/TRBV3-2,.,.,TRBJ1-2,TGTGCCAGCAGCCAAGTTCTCTTCTATGGCTACACCTTC,CASSQVLFYGYTF
TRBV3-1/TRBV3-2,.,TRBD1,TRBJ1-1,TGTGCCAGCAGCCTGGAGGGGGCGTTGCCTGAAGCTTTCTTT,CASSLEGALPEAFF
TRBV19,.,.,TRBJ2-2,TGTGCCAGTAGTATAGCTGGTGCCGGGGAGCTGTTTTTT,CASSIAGAGELFF
TRBV7-3,few,TRBD2,TRBJ2-5,TGTGCCAGCAGTCGACTAGCGGGGGAAGAGACCCAGTACTTC,CASSRLAGEETQYF
TRBV4-1,.,.,TRBJ2-1,TGCGCCAGCAGCCTTGGATCGAGCTCCTACAATGAGCAGTTCTTC,CASSLGSSSYNEQFF
TRBV27,.,.,TRBJ1-2,TGTGCCAGCAGTCTCGGGACTGACTATGGCTACACCTTC,CASSLGTDYGYTF
TRBV4-3,once,.,TRBJ1-1,TGCGCCAGCAGCCCCGGGACGGGCAACACTGAAGCTTTCTTT,CASSPGTGNTEAFF
TRBV7-9,.,TRBD1,TRBJ1-2,TGTGCCAGCAGCTTAGAGGGGGCTTTGTATGGCTACACCTTC,CASSLEGALYGYTF
TRBV6-6,.,TRBD1,TRBJ1-1,TGTGCCAGCAGTTCCCTTGGACAGGGCGAAACTGAAGCTTTCTTT,CASSSLGQGETEAFF
TRBV6-5,.,.,TRBJ1-2,TGTGCCAGCAGTTACGATTTTGGGTTTTCTGCTGGCTACACCTTC,CASSYDFGFSAGYTF
TRBV5-1,.,TRBD2,TRBJ2-5,TGCGCCAGCAGCCCGCTAGCGGGGGAAAAGACCCAGTACTTC,CASSPLAGEKTQYF
TRBV10-3,.,TRBD1,TRBJ1-2,TGTGCCATCAGTGAGTCGGGGACAGGGACCTCAAACTATGGCTACACCTTC,CAISESGTGTSNYGYTF
TRBV5-6,.,.,TRBJ1-5,TGTGCCAGCAGCTTGGGGCGTTTAGGGCGCAATCAGCCCCAGCATTTT,CASSLGRLGRNQPQHF
TRBV11-2,.,.,TRBJ2-1,TGTGCCAGCAGCCGAGGAGGGACATACGAGGTCGGCGAGCAGTTCTTC,CASSRGGTYEVGEQFF
TRBV5-1,once,.,TRBJ1-1,TGCGCCAGCAGCTTGTCCGGGGCAGCAAACACTGAAGCTTTCTTT,CASSLSGAANTEAFF
TRBV12-5,.,TRBD1,TRBJ1-1,TGTGCTAGTGGTTTGGTACCAGGGGGCGCGAACACTGAAGCTTTCTTT,CASGLVPGGANTEAFF
TRBV27,.,.,TRBJ2-3,TGTGCCAGCAGTTTATCACGCCTCACAGATACGCAGTATTTT,CASSLSRLTDTQYF
TRBV6-6,.,.,TRBJ1-5,TGTGCCAGCAGTTACCGGACAAGGGGGTTCAATCAGCCCCAGCATTTT,CASSYRTRGFNQPQHF